This entry is about one T cell receptor (beta chain). The data are from a study of blood T cell repertoires in COVID-19. Study details: Collection of acute and convalescent COVID-19 samples took place in the United States, Italy and Spain.

TCRdb keeps only in-frame clones here, not all; method: immunoSEQ multiplex PCR. The sample holds some 150,000 clones, around 80% seen once. This TCR came from a woman aged 50 to 60 with acute or convalescent COVID-19. The sequencing input was peripheral blood.

The CDR3 protein is CASSPTTGGDGYTF. The CDR3, as DNA: TGTGCCAGCTCACCGACGACAGGGGGCGATGGCTACACCTTC. The chain has TRBV18 and TRBJ1-2; 10 bases map to TRBD1. CDR1 KGHSH and CDR2 LQKENI come from the germline V gene. After removal of 3 bases from V and 6 bases from J, the junction contained 4 bases not matched to a gene. This CDR3 has 14 amino acids.